The entry below gives a single T cell receptor (beta chain) sequence along with its context. Its antigen target is currently unknown. No quality values exist for individual bases; no much larger clone is one base distant. This entry belongs to a study of blood T cells in healthy people across ages (dated by TCRdb to 2014 to 2015). In terms of the full investigation: In model experiments, template switching captured roughly one uniquely barcoded TCR beta cDNA molecule for every two T cells. For two donors (one aged 18 to 30 and one aged 80 or older), the study analyzed two additional independent replicas of 1 million unique cDNA reads from the same blood draw. Donors were grouped into four age groups: young (average 16 years), middle-aged (roughly 38), aged (about 60) and long-lived (just over 80). Age-related changes in TCR beta repertoire diversity were measured in the study by deep sequencing normalized with unique cDNA molecular identifiers. What the research found in general, with its limitations: Compared with the aged group, more naive CD4+ T cells, fewer expanded clones and increased TCR diversity were shown by the long-lived group, suggesting age selection. Because donor CMV infection status was unknown, age-related changes in expanded clonotypes were potentially confounded. A strong correlation was found between observed TCR beta diversity and the percentage of naive T cells measured by flow cytometry. Because profiling used bulk unsorted PBMCs, naive and antigen-experienced compartments could not be compared conclusively. Observed TCR beta diversity per million T cells fell roughly linearly with age, and a significant reduction was already apparent by age about 43. Estimates of total diversity based on one million sequenced T cells were regarded as lower bounds and as underestimates.

Donors were a few dozen systemically healthy Caucasian individuals from Russia aged roughly 6 to 95 years. About 10 milliliters of peripheral blood were collected from each donor into EDTA-treated Vacutainer tubes. Ficoll-Paque density-gradient centrifugation was used to isolate PBMCs, with at least 6 million per sample. Trizol reagent was used to extract total RNA from the PBMCs, yielding at least 6 micrograms per sample. For every donor, an aliquot of PBMCs went through flow cytometry to measure the percentages of naive CD45RAhigh/CD27high T cells. The library was obtained by 5' RACE. The sample was run on an Illumina HiSeq 2500. A second PCR of about 6 to 11 cycles was run with a J-beta primer mix and a sample-barcoded 5' primer. Each TCR beta cDNA molecule received a unique molecular identifier from a template-switch 5' adaptor carrying 12 random nucleotides. Each sample yielded at least 2.5 million CDR3-containing paired-end reads. First-strand cDNA synthesis was performed from all RNA using the Mint cDNA synthesis kit, with priming by a TRBC-specific oligonucleotide. All cDNA was treated with uracil-DNA glycosylase and then went through a first 18-cycle PCR with the universal primers M1SS and BC2_uni_R. As for the original processing: Normalization of each sample was performed by random selection of 1 million high-quality reads, each carrying a distinct molecular identifier. Reads with shared molecular identifiers were discarded instead of being binned into consensus sequences. MiTCR, with a Q25 quality threshold and the strictest error-elimination algorithm, was used for CDR3 identification, clonotype clustering and error correction. A nonparametric unseen species model with Euler transformation was used to estimate a lower bound on total TCR beta diversity. TCRdb took the public reads, trimmed them with fastp at Q25, ran MiXCR for clone calling and kept in-frame beta chains. Under each unique CDR3 protein, matching rows form one entry showing the most common genes and DNA. None of the V and J calls come from the authors' own analysis; TCRdb made them. For this sample the table gives around 520,000 distinct CDR3 sequences, of which roughly a quarter were detected only once. The ten largest clones represent 3% to 4% of the sample.

Spanning cysteine to phenylalanine, the CDR3 consists of 13 amino acids. Just the 39-base CDR3 DNA is kept, in frame starting at base 1. V drops 5 bases and J drops 2 bases, leaving 10 bases in between. The germline V gene encodes CDR1 SEHNR and CDR2 FQNEAQ (reference sequence). The sample was also linked to a second study, of T cells of mothers and their children. As noted in the second study: Nine systemically healthy Caucasian individuals, comprising three mothers and their six children, were included as donors. cDNA synthesis used all of the extracted RNA, with around 1.6 ug of RNA in each 15 ul reaction. In the second PCR, sample barcodes and 2-4 random nucleotides were introduced via the M1S primer. Over 8 million TCR beta CDR3 reads came from each mother, compared with approximately 2.8 million reads from each child. TCR recombination output is similarly shaped by thymic selection in related and unrelated pairs, with a minor effect exerted by inherited differences. Normalized repertoire overlap in related mother-child pairs was always slightly higher than in unrelated mother-child pairs, but the difference was never significant. With a sensitivity of about 100 clones per million clonotypes, no persistent microchimeric T cell clones were detected. Deep NGS was used in the study to compare the TCR beta repertoires of mothers and children and to look for features that separate related mother-child pairs from unrelated individuals. On average, the children were approximately 12 +/- 4 years old, while the mothers were about 40 +/- 4 years old. After adapter ligation with NEBNext reagents, the libraries were sequenced on Illumina HiSeq 2000 with 100+100 nt paired-end reads. To prevent cross-contamination, the mother and child libraries were prepared a month apart and were sequenced in separate runs. For each donor, somewhere between about 450,000 and 2,200,000 distinct TCR beta clonotypes were identified. Naive TCR beta clonotypes were estimated from low-frequency clonotypes matched to each donor's FACS-determined naive share, without sorting.

This TCR was recovered from a boy aged 2 to 10 in good health. The sequencing sample was made of blood. The receptor chain draws on TRBV7-9 and TRBJ2-7; TRBD1 is perhaps the D gene, given 6 matching bases. The CDR3 loop reads CASSPNRAYEQYF. The DNA sequence reads TGTGCCAGCAGCCCAAACAGGGCCTACGAGCAGTACTTC.